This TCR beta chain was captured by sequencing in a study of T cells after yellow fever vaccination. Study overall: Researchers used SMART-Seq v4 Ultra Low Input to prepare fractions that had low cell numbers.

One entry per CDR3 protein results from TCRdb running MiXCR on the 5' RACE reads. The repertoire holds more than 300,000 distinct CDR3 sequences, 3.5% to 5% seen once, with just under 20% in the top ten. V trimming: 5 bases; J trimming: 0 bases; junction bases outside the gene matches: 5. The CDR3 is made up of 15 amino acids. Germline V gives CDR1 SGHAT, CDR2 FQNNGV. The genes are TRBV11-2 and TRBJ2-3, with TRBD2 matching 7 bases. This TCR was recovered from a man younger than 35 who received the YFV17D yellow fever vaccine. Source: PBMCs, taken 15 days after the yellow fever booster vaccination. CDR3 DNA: TGTGCCAGCAGCAAGCTTAGCGGGAGCACAGATACGCAGTATTTT. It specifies CASSKLSGSTDTQYF.